This T cell receptor beta chain is drawn from a study of glioma-infiltrating T cells. Overall study context: WHO grade II oligodendrogliomas or astrocytomas, plus non-recurrent WHO grade IV glioblastomas, were sampled. Study-level results: Very few CDR3 sequences were shared between tissue and blood.

The iRepertoire nested amplicon-rescue multiplex PCR amplified TCR alpha and beta CDR3s from RNA. Each CDR3 protein gets one entry after TCRdb re-called the multiplex PCR reads with MiXCR. The profile shows more than 300,000 distinct CDR3 sequences, more than 35% of them singletons. This clonotype was observed once. Its antigen is unidentified. A much more abundant neighbour one base away suggests this may be a read error. V lost 0 bases and J lost 2; bases outside the gene matches: 6. The CDR3 sequence is 15 residues long. The germline V gene encodes CDR1 DFQATT and CDR2 SNEGSKA (reference sequence). The sequenced sample was glioma tissue, nonneoplastic brain tissue, or PBMCs (not recorded which). The sequence derives from a human donor with low-grade glioma or glioblastoma, undergoing nonglioma brain surgery, or in good health (not recorded which). V usage is TRBV20-1 and J usage is TRBJ1-2, with 7 bases matching TRBD1. The CDR3, as DNA: TGCAGTGCTAGAGATGCGGGACAGTTAAACTATGGCTACACCTTC. This translates into CSARDAGQLNYGYTF.